Included here is one T cell receptor (beta chain) sequence, with context. The antigen remains unidentified. V lost 7 bases and J lost 3; bases outside the gene matches: 6. This CDR3 contains 14 residues. CDR1 MNHEY and CDR2 SVGAGI come from the germline V gene. These data originate in a study of CD8+ T cells in alopecia areata. Study-wide findings and caveats: Both scalp clonality and the expanded CD8+ clones among the top 100 showed a significant decrease with tofacitinib. Sequence data from scalp samples additionally include resident alphabeta T cells of normal skin.

Treatment in this sample: oral pan-JAK inhibitor, 5-10 mg twice daily. Extraction of RNA preceded its reverse transcription into cDNA, which served as the sequencing template. Assay used: immunoSEQ multiplex PCR; TCRdb lists only in-frame clones, some missing. The sample holds roughly 110,000 clones, 84% seen once. The chain has TRBV6-5 and TRBJ2-7, with 10 bases identical to TRBD1. The TCR originated in a human donor with alopecia areata. The sample in question was CD8+ T cells sorted from blood, obtained at week 24, from a patient treated with tofacitinib. The chain's CDR3 is CASTYGTGDYEQYF. In nucleotides, the CDR3 is TGTGCCAGCACCTACGGGACAGGGGACTACGAGCAGTACTTC.